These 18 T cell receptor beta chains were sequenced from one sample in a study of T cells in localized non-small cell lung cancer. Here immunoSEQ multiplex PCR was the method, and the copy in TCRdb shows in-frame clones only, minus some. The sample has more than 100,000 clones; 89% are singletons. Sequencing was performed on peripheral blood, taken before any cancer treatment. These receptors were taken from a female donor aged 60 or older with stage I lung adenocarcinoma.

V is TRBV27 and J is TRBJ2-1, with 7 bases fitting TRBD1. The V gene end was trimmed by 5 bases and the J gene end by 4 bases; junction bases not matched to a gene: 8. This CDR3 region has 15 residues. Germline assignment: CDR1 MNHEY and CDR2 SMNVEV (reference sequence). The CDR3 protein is CASSLTGELYNEQFF. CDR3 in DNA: TGTGCCAGCAGTCTCACAGGGGAACTTTACAATGAGCAGTTCTTC.

CDR3 nucleotides: TGTGCCAGCTCACCCCTCCAACAGGGGTCGGATACGCAGTATTTT. Translating it yields CASSPLQQGSDTQYF. V and J are TRBV18 and TRBJ2-3; 7 bases fit TRBD1. In germline, CDR1 is KGHSH, CDR2 LQKENI. This CDR3 contains 15 residues. V shed 3 bases and J 6 bases; nucleotides not matched to a gene: 9. Full variable domain (remainder filled in from reference TRBV18 and TRBJ2-3): NAGVMQNPRHLVRRRGQEARLRCSPMKGHSHVYWYRQLPEEGLKFMVYLQKENIIDESGMPKERFSAEFPKEGPSILRIQQVVRGDSAAYFCASSPLQQGSDTQYFGPGTRLTVL.

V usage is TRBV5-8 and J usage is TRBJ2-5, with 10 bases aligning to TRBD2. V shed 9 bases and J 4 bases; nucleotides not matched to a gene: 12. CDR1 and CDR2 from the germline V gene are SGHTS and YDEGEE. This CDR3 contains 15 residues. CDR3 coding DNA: TGTGCCACCCTGGGGAGCGGGAGGGCCGTAGAGACCCAGTACTTC. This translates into CATLGSGRAVETQYF.

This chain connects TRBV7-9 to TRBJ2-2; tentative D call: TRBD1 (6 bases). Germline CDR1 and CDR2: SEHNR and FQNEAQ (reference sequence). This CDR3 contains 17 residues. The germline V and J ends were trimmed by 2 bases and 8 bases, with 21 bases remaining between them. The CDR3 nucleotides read TGTGCCAGCAGCTTATTAAATTTAACAGGGTGGGAAGGGGAGCTGTTTTTT. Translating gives CASSLLNLTGWEGELFF.

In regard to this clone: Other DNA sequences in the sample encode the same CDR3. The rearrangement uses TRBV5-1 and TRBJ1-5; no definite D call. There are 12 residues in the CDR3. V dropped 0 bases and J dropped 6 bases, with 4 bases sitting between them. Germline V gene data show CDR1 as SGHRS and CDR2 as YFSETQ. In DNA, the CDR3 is TGCGCCAGCAGCTTGGATGGTCAGCCCCAGCATTTT. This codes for CASSLDGQPQHF.

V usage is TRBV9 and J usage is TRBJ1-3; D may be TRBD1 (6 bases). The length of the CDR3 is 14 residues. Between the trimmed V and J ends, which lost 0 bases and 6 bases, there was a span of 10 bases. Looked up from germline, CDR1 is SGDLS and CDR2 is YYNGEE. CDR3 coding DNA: TGTGCCAGCAGCGTAGAGGGGGGAGAAAACACCATATATTTT. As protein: CASSVEGGENTIYF.

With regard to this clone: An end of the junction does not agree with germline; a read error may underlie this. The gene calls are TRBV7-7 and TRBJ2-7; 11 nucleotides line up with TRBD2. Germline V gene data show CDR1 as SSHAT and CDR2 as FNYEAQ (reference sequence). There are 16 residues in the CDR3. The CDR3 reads CASSSGLAGLSYEQYF. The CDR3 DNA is TGTGCTAGCAGCTCAGGACTAGCGGGCCTCTCCTACGAGCAGTACTTC. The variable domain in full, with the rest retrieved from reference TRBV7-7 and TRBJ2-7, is GAGVSQSPRYKVTKRGQDVTLRCDPISSHATLYWYQQALGQGPEFLTYFNYEAQPDKSGLPSDRFSAERPEGSISTLTIQRTEQRDSAMYRCASSSGLAGLSYEQYFGPGTRLTVT.

The CDR3 loop is CASSDFTEAFF. CDR3 coding DNA: TGTGCCAGCAGTGATTTCACTGAAGCTTTCTTT. This chain joins TRBV2 and TRBJ1-1; D is undetermined. Germline CDR1 and CDR2: SNHLY and FYNNEI. Between the trimmed V and J ends, which lost 3 bases and 4 bases, there was a span of 3 bases. The CDR3 totals 11 residues.

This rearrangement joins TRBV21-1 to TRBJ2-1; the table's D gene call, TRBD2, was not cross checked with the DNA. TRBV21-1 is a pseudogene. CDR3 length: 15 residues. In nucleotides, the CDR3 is TGTGCCAGCAGCAATCTGGCTAGCGGGAGCAATGAGCAGTTCTTC. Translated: CASSNLASGSNEQFF.

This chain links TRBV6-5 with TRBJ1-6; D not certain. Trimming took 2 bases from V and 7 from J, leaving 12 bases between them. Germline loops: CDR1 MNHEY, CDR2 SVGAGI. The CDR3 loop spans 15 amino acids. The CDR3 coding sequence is TGTGCCAGCAGTTACGGGCAGCCCGGGAATTCACCCCTCCACTTT. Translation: CASSYGQPGNSPLHF.

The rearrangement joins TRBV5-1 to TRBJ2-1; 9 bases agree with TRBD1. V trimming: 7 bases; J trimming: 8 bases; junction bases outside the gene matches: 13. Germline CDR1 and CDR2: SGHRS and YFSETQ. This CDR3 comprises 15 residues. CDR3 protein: CASGNGQGFRDEQFF. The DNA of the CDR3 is TGCGCCAGCGGAAACGGACAGGGGTTTAGAGATGAGCAGTTCTTC.

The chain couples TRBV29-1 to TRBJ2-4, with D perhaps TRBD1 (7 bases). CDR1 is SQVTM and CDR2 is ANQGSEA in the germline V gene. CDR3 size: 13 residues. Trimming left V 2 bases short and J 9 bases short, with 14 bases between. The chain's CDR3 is CSVELGGGVIQYF. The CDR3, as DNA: TGCAGCGTTGAATTAGGGGGCGGGGTCATTCAGTACTTC.

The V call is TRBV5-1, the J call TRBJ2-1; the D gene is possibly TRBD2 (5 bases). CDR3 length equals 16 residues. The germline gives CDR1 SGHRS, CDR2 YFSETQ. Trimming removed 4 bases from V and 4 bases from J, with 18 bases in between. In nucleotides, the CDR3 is TGCGCCAGCAGCCCTCTGGCGGGCGGAGAATACAATGAGCAGTTCTTC. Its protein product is CASSPLAGGEYNEQFF.

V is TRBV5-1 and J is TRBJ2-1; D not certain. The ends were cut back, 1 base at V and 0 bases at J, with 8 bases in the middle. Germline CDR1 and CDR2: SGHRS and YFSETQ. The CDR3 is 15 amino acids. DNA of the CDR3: TGCGCCAGCAGCTTGACGGCGAGCTCCTACAATGAGCAGTTCTTC. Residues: CASSLTASSYNEQFF. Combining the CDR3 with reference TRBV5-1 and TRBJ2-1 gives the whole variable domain KAGVTQTPRYLIKTRGQQVTLSCSPISGHRSVSWYQQTPGQGLQFLFEYFSETQRNKGNFPGRFSGRQFSNSRSEMNVSTLELGDSALYLCASSLTASSYNEQFFGPGTRLTVL.

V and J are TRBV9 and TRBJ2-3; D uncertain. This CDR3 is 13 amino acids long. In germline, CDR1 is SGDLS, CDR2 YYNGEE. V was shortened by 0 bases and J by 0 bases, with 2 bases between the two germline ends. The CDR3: CASSVDSTDTQYF. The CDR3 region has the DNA TGTGCCAGCAGCGTAGATAGCACAGATACGCAGTATTTT.

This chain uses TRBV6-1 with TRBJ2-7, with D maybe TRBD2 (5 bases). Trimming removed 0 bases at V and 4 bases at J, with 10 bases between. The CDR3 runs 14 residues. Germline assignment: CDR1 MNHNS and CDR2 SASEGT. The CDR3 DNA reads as TGTGCCAGCAGTGAAGCGGGAGTGGGTTACGAGCAGTACTTC. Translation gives CASSEAGVGYEQYF.

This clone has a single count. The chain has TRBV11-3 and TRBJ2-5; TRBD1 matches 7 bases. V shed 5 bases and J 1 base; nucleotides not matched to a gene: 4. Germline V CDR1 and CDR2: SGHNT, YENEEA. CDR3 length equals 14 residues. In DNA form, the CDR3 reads TGTGCCAGCAGCCGCCGGGACAGCCAAGAGACCCAGTACTTC. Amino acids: CASSRRDSQETQYF.

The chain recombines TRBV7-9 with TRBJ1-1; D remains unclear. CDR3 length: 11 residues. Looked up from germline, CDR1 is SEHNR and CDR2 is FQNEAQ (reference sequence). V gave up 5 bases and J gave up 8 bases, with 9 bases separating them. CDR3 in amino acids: CASSPLSEAFF. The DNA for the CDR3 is TGTGCCAGCAGCCCCCTTTCAGAAGCTTTCTTT.